This TCR beta chain was identified in a study of technical replicates of blood from a handful of donors. Using immunoSEQ multiplex PCR, the repertoire was profiled, and TCRdb retains in-frame clones only, with some absent. The sample has more than 65,000 clones; approximately 94% are singletons. The germline gives CDR1 SGDLS, CDR2 YYNGEE. Trimming removed 4 bases from V and 5 bases from J, with 25 bases in between. CDR3 length: 18 amino acids. Sample: T cells isolated from PBMCs. The genes are TRBV9 and TRBJ2-1; D is possibly TRBD2 (6 bases). The sequence was obtained from a human donor in good health. CDR3 in DNA: TGTGCCAGCAGCTCACCCCTCGGAGGGGAGCGGTCCCACAATGAGCAGTTCTTC. This codes for CASSSPLGGERSHNEQFF. The full variable domain, rest sourced from reference TRBV9 and TRBJ2-1, is DSGVTQTPKHLITATGQRVTLRCSPRSGDLSVYWYQQSLDQGLQFLIQYYNGEERAKGNILERFSAQQFPDLHSELNLSSLELGDSALYFCASSSPLGGERSHNEQFFGPGTRLTVL.